The 2 T cell receptor beta chains in this list originate from one sample, sequenced in a study of blood T cell repertoires in COVID-19. Method: immunoSEQ multiplex PCR; TCRdb's copy keeps in-frame clones and lacks some. This table has fewer than 400,000 clones, just over 85% appearing once. Sequenced material: PBMCs or T cells enriched from blood (not recorded which). These receptors were obtained from a man aged 25-45 years who had recovered from COVID-19.

V usage is TRBV10-1 and J usage is TRBJ2-1; the match to TRBD2 covers 15 bases. V lost 2 bases, J lost 1 base, and 3 bases stayed unmatched. CDR3 size: 18 residues. Germline V gives CDR1 WNHNN, CDR2 SYGVQD (reference sequence). Written as DNA, the CDR3 is TGCGCCAGCAGTGAGGGACTAGCGGGGGGGCCTTCCTACAATGAGCAGTTCTTC. Translated, it gives CASSEGLAGGPSYNEQFF.

A single count supports this clone. The gene calls are TRBV7-2 and TRBJ2-2; 12 bases are shared with TRBD2. The ends lost 5 bases at V and 6 bases at J; junction bases unmatched: 7. The CDR3 has 16 residues. CDR1 and CDR2 from the germline V gene are SGHTA and FQGNSA. The CDR3 region is CASSRRTSGESGELFF. The CDR3 coding sequence is TGTGCCAGCAGCCGTCGGACTAGCGGGGAGTCCGGGGAGCTGTTTTTT.